These 8 T cell receptor beta chains originate from one sample sequenced in a study of cytomegalovirus exposure and HLA in healthy donors. Amplification used 60 Vbeta primers and 13 Jbeta primers. Repertoires were generated with immunoSEQ multiplex PCR, while TCRdb's copy carries only in-frame clones and drops some. Altogether about 120,000 clones are present, 65% to 75% being singletons, with the ten largest covering around 5%. Sequencing was performed on PBMCs. The receptor set was obtained from a man aged 30-40 years in good health and CMV-seropositive.

This clone was found once. The J gene is TRBJ1-2, the V gene TRBV6-4, with a weak D call TRBD1 (5 bases). This CDR3 contains 11 residues. V was pared by 7 bases and J by 4 bases, with 7 bases between. Germline V CDR1 and CDR2: MRHNA, SNTAGT. Here the CDR3 reads CASTGGYGYTF. The DNA of the CDR3 is TGTGCCAGCACGGGGGGCTATGGCTACACCTTC.

The chain has TRBV6-1 and TRBJ2-7; possible D gene TRBD2, 5 bases. The germline V and J ends were trimmed by 7 bases and 4 bases, with 20 bases remaining between them. The CDR3 is 15 residues long. Germline V gene sequence: CDR1 MNHNS, CDR2 SASEGT. The CDR3 bases are TGTGCCAGCACCATCTGGGCCGTAAAGCGGTACGAGCAGTACTTC. Translated: CASTIWAVKRYEQYF.

Turning to this clone: Sequence at one end of the junction differs from germline and may be a read error. The chain joins TRBV27 to TRBJ1-2, with D possibly matching TRBD1 (5 bases). CDR1 and CDR2 from the germline V gene are MNHEY and SMNVEV (reference sequence). The CDR3 length is 17 residues. The chain's CDR3 is CASSRKFGGADNYGYPF. In DNA form, the CDR3 reads TGTGCCAGCAGTCGGAAATTCGGGGGAGCGGACAACTATGGCTACCCCTTC.

This clone was observed a few times. The chain uses TRBV19 and TRBJ1-1, with a possible D match to TRBD1 (5 bases). Germline V lookup: CDR1 LNHDA, CDR2 SQIVND (reference sequence). Between the trimmed V and J ends, which lost 6 bases and 1 base, there was a span of 15 bases. This CDR3 comprises 15 residues. The CDR3 sequence: CASRHIGVGNTEAFF. In DNA form, the CDR3 reads TGTGCCAGTAGACACATAGGGGTGGGGAACACTGAAGCTTTCTTT.

The rearrangement links TRBV7-2 to TRBJ1-6; D not certain. This CDR3 has 15 amino acids. Germline loops: CDR1 SGHTA, CDR2 FQGNSA. The V gene lost 3 bases and the J gene lost 12 bases, with 18 bases spanning the gap. The CDR3 sequence: CASSLIAEPVEPLHF. CDR3 bases: TGTGCCAGCAGCTTGATAGCCGAGCCCGTTGAACCCCTCCACTTT.

The V call is TRBV14, the J call TRBJ2-2; 7 positions match TRBD2. Germline CDR1 reads SGHDN; CDR2 reads FVKESK. The CDR3 consists of 16 residues. V gave up 2 bases and J gave up 0 bases; unmatched junction bases: 3. DNA of the CDR3: TGTGCCAGCAGCCAAATCGGGGGGTCGAACACCGGGGAGCTGTTTTTT. The encoded protein is CASSQIGGSNTGELFF.

CDR3 sequence: CASSYAVGEVAEKLFF. CDR3 nucleotides: TGTGCCAGCAGTTACGCAGTCGGGGAGGTGGCGGAAAAACTGTTTTTT. The J gene is TRBJ1-4, the V gene TRBV6-5; D is uncertain. Trimming shortened V by 2 bases and J by 8 bases, and 18 bases separated the two germline ends. The CDR3 is 16 residues long. The germline gives CDR1 MNHEY, CDR2 SVGAGI.

This chain uses TRBV11-2 with TRBJ2-5; 12 positions match TRBD2. The length of the CDR3 is 16 residues. The J segment lost 0 bases and the V segment lost 10 bases, leaving 9 bases of the junction unmatched. CDR1 is SGHAT and CDR2 is FQNNGV in the germline V gene. CDR3 region: CAMIGLAGGYQETQYF. CDR3 sequence (DNA): TGTGCCATGATCGGGCTAGCGGGGGGGTACCAAGAGACCCAGTACTTC. Variable domain in full (rest from reference TRBV11-2 and TRBJ2-5): EAGVAQSPRYKIIEKRQSVAFWCNPISGHATLYWYQQILGQGPKLLIQFQNNGVVDDSQLPKDRFSAERLKGVDSTLKIQPAKLEDSAVYLCAMIGLAGGYQETQYFGPGTRLLVL.